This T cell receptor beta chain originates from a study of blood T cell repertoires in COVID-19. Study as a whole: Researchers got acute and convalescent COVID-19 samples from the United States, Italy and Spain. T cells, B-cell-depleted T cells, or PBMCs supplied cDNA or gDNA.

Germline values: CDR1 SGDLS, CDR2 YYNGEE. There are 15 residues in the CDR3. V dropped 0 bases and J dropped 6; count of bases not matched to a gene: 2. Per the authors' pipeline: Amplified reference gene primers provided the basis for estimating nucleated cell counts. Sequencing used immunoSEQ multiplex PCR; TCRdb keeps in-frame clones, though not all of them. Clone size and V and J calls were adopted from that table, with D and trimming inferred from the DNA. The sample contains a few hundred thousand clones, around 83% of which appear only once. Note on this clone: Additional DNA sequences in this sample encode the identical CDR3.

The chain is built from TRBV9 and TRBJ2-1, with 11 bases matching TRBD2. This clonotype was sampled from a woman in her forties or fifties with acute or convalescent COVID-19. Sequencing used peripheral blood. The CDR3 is CASSVGLAGGNEQFF. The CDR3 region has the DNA TGTGCCAGCAGCGTAGGGCTAGCGGGAGGCAATGAGCAGTTCTTC.